The 21 T cell receptor beta chains reported below all come from one sample, sequenced in a study of vaccination and CD4 T cells after COVID-19. Cultured CD4+ T cell DNA underwent sequencing with the Oncomine TCR Beta short-read assay. TCRdb itself ran the PCR reads through MiXCR, one entry per CDR3 protein. The sample holds under 20,000 distinct CDR3 sequences, about two fifths seen once. Their antigens remain unidentified. Treatment in this sample: roughly 11-day PBMC culture with coronavirus spike peptide pools or control peptides (ViraFEST assay). The sequenced sample consisted of cultured CD4+ T cells from blood. Receptor source: a human donor with COVID-19.

The chain joins TRBV12-3 or TRBV12-4 to TRBJ1-5; no clear D gene. The V and J ends lost 2 bases and 5 bases respectively, with 7 bases between them. The CDR3 is 13 amino acids. The DNA of the CDR3 is TGTGCCAGCAGTTTACGGGGTTATCAGCCCCAGCATTTT. Protein product: CASSLRGYQPQHF.

The rearrangement links TRBV30 to TRBJ1-5; a weak D match, TRBD1 (6 bases). The CDR3 spans 14 residues. CDR1 is GTSNPN, CDR2 SVGIG, per germline (reference sequence). V lost 5 bases, J lost 0 bases, and 11 bases lay in between. As DNA, the CDR3 is TGTGCCTGGGGGGGGGCGGCTAGCAATCAGCCCCAGCATTTT. This gives the protein CAWGGAASNQPQHF.

The chain combines TRBV7-2 with TRBJ1-6, with D tentatively TRBD1 (5 bases). V was trimmed by 5 bases and J by 7 bases, leaving 15 bases between them. Germline V gives CDR1 SGHTA, CDR2 FQGNSA. The CDR3 is 15 amino acids. The CDR3 DNA sequence: TGTGCCAGCAGCACCCCGGGGGGGTTCAATTCACCCCTCCACTTT. This translates into CASSTPGGFNSPLHF.

This clonotype was detected a few times. CDR3: CASSLGQNYEQYF. The CDR3 region has the DNA TGTGCCAGCAGCTTGGGGCAGAACTACGAGCAGTACTTC. The chain has TRBV7-8 and TRBJ2-7; TRBD1 is a possible D gene (5 bases). The CDR3 extends over 13 amino acids. Germline CDR1 SGHVS, CDR2 FQNEAQ. V gave up 3 bases and J gave up 3 bases, with 9 bases separating them.

The V and J genes are TRBV28 and TRBJ1-2, with D possibly TRBD1 on 6 matching bases. Germline V lookup: CDR1 MDHEN, CDR2 SYDVKM. The CDR3 contains 14 residues. V dropped 8 bases and J dropped 4 bases, with 17 bases sitting between them. This chain's CDR3 is CASGPRTVSYGYTF. As DNA, the CDR3 is TGTGCCAGCGGCCCAAGGACAGTCAGCTATGGCTACACCTTC.

The V gene is TRBV2, the J gene TRBJ1-5; possible D gene TRBD1, 6 bases. CDR1 is SNHLY and CDR2 is FYNNEI in the germline V gene. The CDR3 runs 15 residues. V lost 1 base to trimming and J lost 0 bases, with 7 bases between them. The chain's CDR3 is CASSEGQASNQPQHF. The CDR3 nucleotides are TGTGCCAGCAGTGAAGGACAGGCTAGCAATCAGCCCCAGCATTTT.

The V and J genes are TRBV5-1 and TRBJ2-3, with D tentatively TRBD1 (6 bases). Per germline, CDR1 SGHRS and CDR2 YFSETQ. V lost 4 bases and J lost 4, with 10 bases in between. This CDR3 contains 13 residues. CDR3 sequence (DNA): TGCGCCAGCAGCGAAACAGGGCCAGATACGCAGTATTTT. It specifies CASSETGPDTQYF.

The sample holds a few counts of this clonotype. The V and J genes are TRBV6-5 and TRBJ1-1; no firm D call. Trimming took off 0 bases at V and 4 bases at J, with 3 bases between the two ends. CDR1 MNHEY and CDR2 SVGAGI come from the germline V gene. The CDR3 totals 12 residues. The chain's CDR3 is CASSYSSTEAFF. In DNA, the CDR3 is TGTGCCAGCAGTTACTCGAGCACTGAAGCTTTCTTT.

V usage is TRBV10-3 and J usage is TRBJ2-1; 7 bases line up with TRBD2. CDR1 is ENHRY and CDR2 is SYGVKD in the germline V gene. V shed 6 bases and J 5 bases; nucleotides not matched to a gene: 10. The CDR3 is made up of 15 amino acids. CDR3 DNA: TGTGCCATCAGGGCTGAGTGGGGGGGGAACAATGAGCAGTTCTTC. Translating it yields CAIRAEWGGNNEQFF.

This clonotype has a handful of counts. The rearrangement uses TRBV20-1 and TRBJ2-3; 8 nucleotides match TRBD1. The CDR3 extends over 13 amino acids. Germline V gene data show CDR1 as DFQATT and CDR2 as SNEGSKA (reference sequence). V lost 5 bases, J lost 4 bases, and 5 bases stayed unmatched. CDR3 bases: TGCAGTGCTCGGACAGGGCGCGCAGATACGCAGTATTTT. Translation: CSARTGRADTQYF.

V usage is TRBV28 and J usage is TRBJ2-1; D gene unclear. Per germline, CDR1 MDHEN and CDR2 SYDVKM. The CDR3 runs 10 residues. With 8 bases removed from V and 4 bases from J, the gap between germline ends came to 3 bases. CDR3 DNA sequence: TGTGCCAGCGCTTACAATGAGCAGTTCTTC. It yields the protein CASAYNEQFF.

This clonotype was counted a few times. The chain recombines TRBV20-1 with TRBJ1-5, with D possibly matching TRBD1 (6 bases). This CDR3 region has 16 residues. Germline assignment: CDR1 DFQATT and CDR2 SNEGSKA (reference sequence). V dropped 0 bases and J dropped 0 bases, with 12 bases sitting between them. DNA for the CDR3: TGCAGTGCTAGAGATGAAGACAGGATTAGCAATCAGCCCCAGCATTTT. Its translation is CSARDEDRISNQPQHF.

The table lists this clonotype with a few counts. The V call is TRBV19, the J call TRBJ1-6; D ambiguous. V dropped 6 bases and J dropped 0 bases, with 9 bases sitting between them. Germline loops: CDR1 LNHDA, CDR2 SQIVND (reference sequence). The CDR3 runs 15 residues. The CDR3 region is CASRSSGSYNSPLHF. The CDR3 DNA reads as TGTGCCAGTAGATCCTCGGGCTCCTATAATTCACCCCTCCACTTT.

This clonotype has a handful of counts. The chain joins TRBV5-4 to TRBJ2-5; D is possibly TRBD2 (5 bases). V was shortened by 4 bases and J by 2 bases, with 21 bases between the two germline ends. The CDR3 covers 17 residues. Germline V gene data show CDR1 as SGHNT and CDR2 as YYREEE (reference sequence). The DNA of the CDR3 is TGTGCCAGCAGCGGACCAACGTCTAGAAGGAGGCAAGAGACCCAGTACTTC. Amino acids: CASSGPTSRRRQETQYF.

This clonotype appeared a few times. The genes are TRBV20-1 and TRBJ2-1, with 9 nucleotides matching TRBD2. This CDR3 spans 17 amino acids. The germline V gene has CDR1 DFQATT and CDR2 SNEGSKA (reference sequence). Trimming cost V 6 bases and J 7 bases; bases outside gene matches: 19. The DNA for the CDR3 is TGCAGTGCCCCGAGGGAGGCGGGGGGGGTTCAGAAGAATGAGCAGTTCTTC. This sequence encodes CSAPREAGGVQKNEQFF.

This clonotype was seen a few times. The chain carries TRBV12-3 or TRBV12-4 and TRBJ2-7; no reliable D call. Deletions cut 3 bases from V and 3 bases from J, with 9 bases between. The CDR3 extends over 13 amino acids. CDR3 DNA sequence: TGTGCCAGCAGTTTGACGCGGTACTACGAGCAGTACTTC. As protein: CASSLTRYYEQYF.

The sample holds a few counts of this clonotype. The chain employs TRBV19 and TRBJ1-5, with 8 nucleotides matching TRBD1. The germline CDR1 and CDR2 sequences are LNHDA and SQIVND (reference sequence). This CDR3 has 13 amino acids. Trimming at V came to 6 bases and at J to 6 bases, leaving 4 bases not matched to a gene. CDR3 region: CASRDRVGQPQHF. The CDR3 bases are TGTGCCAGTAGGGACAGGGTCGGTCAGCCCCAGCATTTT.

This sequence joins TRBV4-2 and TRBJ2-7; TRBD1 matches at 9 bases. The CDR3 runs 15 residues. V shed 3 bases and J 3 bases; nucleotides not matched to a gene: 6. CDR1 LGHNA and CDR2 YNFKEQ come from the germline V gene. In DNA form, the CDR3 reads TGTGCCAGCAGCCAGCCCGGGACAGGGATCTACGAGCAGTACTTC. Its protein is CASSQPGTGIYEQYF.

The chain combines TRBV27 with TRBJ2-1, with 10 positions matching TRBD2. V trimming: 6 bases; J trimming: 4 bases; junction bases outside the gene matches: 3. The CDR3 spans 14 residues. The germline CDR1 and CDR2 sequences are MNHEY and SMNVEV (reference sequence). CDR3: CASRLAGPYNEQFF. CDR3 bases: TGTGCCAGCAGACTAGCGGGGCCATACAATGAGCAGTTCTTC.

V usage is TRBV2 and J usage is TRBJ2-5; 13 bases agree with TRBD2. CDR1 is SNHLY, CDR2 FYNNEI, per germline. The trim removed 6 bases at V and 1 base at J, leaving 5 bases unmatched. The CDR3 has 16 residues. DNA of the CDR3: TGTGCCAGCAGCGTGACTAGCGGGGGGCCCCAAGAGACCCAGTACTTC. Its translation is CASSVTSGGPQETQYF.

This chain links TRBV28 with TRBJ2-2; D gene unclear. Trimming removed 6 bases from V and 4 bases from J, with 3 bases in between. This CDR3 has 11 residues. Germline V CDR1 and CDR2: MDHEN, SYDVKM. In DNA, the CDR3 is TGTGCCAGCAGGACCACCGGGGAGCTGTTTTTT. Its translation: CASRTTGELFF.